The 32 T cell receptor beta chains listed next were all sequenced from one sample in a study of blood T cell repertoires in COVID-19. Generated by immunoSEQ multiplex PCR, the TCRdb table keeps only in-frame clones and is missing some. The data show roughly 260,000 clones, roughly 80% seen once. The sequencing sample was made of peripheral blood. The origin of the receptors is a woman aged 70-85 years with acute or convalescent COVID-19.

This chain connects TRBV28 to TRBJ1-2; TRBD1 matches at 9 bases. Germline values: CDR1 MDHEN, CDR2 SYDVKM. CDR3 length: 15 amino acids. Unmatched junction bases numbered 9, after V lost 4 bases and J lost 6 bases. In DNA, the CDR3 is TGTGCCAGCAGTTGGCCATCCGGGACAGGGAATGGCTACACCTTC. This translates into CASSWPSGTGNGYTF.

CDR3 coding DNA: TGCGCCAGCAGCCTGGGACAGCGGGAAAATGGCTACACCTTC. Translated, it gives CASSLGQRENGYTF. The V and J genes are TRBV5-1 and TRBJ1-2; 7 bases align to TRBD1. The CDR3 loop spans 14 amino acids. Germline values: CDR1 SGHRS, CDR2 YFSETQ. The V segment lost 4 bases and the J segment 6 bases; nucleotides outside the gene matches: 9.

The V gene is TRBV5-1, the J gene TRBJ2-1; perhaps TRBD2 as D (5 bases). The CDR3 is 15 amino acids. Germline assignment: CDR1 SGHRS and CDR2 YFSETQ. The V end lost 0 bases, the J end lost 4 bases, and 11 bases lay between the germline ends. The CDR3 region is CASSLVQEVYNEQFF. As DNA, the CDR3 is TGCGCCAGCAGCTTGGTCCAGGAGGTATACAATGAGCAGTTCTTC.

The gene calls are TRBV7-9 and TRBJ1-4; D unclear. Trimming cost V 3 bases and J 4 bases, with 12 bases left between them. This CDR3 is built from 15 residues. Germline-derived CDR1 and CDR2 are SEHNR and FQNEAQ (reference sequence). CDR3 residues: CASSLPRGINEKLFF. The DNA for the CDR3 is TGTGCCAGCAGCTTGCCACGAGGGATTAATGAAAAACTGTTTTTT.

The chain links TRBV18 to TRBJ1-2, with a weak D call TRBD1 (6 bases). CDR1 and CDR2 (germline): KGHSH, LQKENI. This CDR3 contains 15 residues. V lost 6 bases to trimming and J lost 3 bases, with 17 bases between them. The CDR3 here is CASSPQGSRDYGYTF. The DNA of the CDR3 is TGTGCCAGCTCCCCCCAGGGGAGCAGAGACTATGGCTACACCTTC.

The chain has TRBV2 and TRBJ1-1; D gene ambiguous. Germline V gene sequence: CDR1 SNHLY, CDR2 FYNNEI. The CDR3 has 11 amino acids. Trimming shortened V by 1 base and J by 10 bases, and 7 bases separated the two germline ends. CDR3 region: CASSEEGRAFF. The CDR3 bases are TGTGCCAGCAGTGAAGAAGGGAGAGCTTTCTTT.

The rearrangement links TRBV7-2 to TRBJ1-1; D is ambiguous. Germline assignment: CDR1 SGHTA and CDR2 FQGNSA. The CDR3 loop spans 15 amino acids. V gave up 1 base and J gave up 1 base, with 10 bases separating them. In DNA form, the CDR3 reads TGTGCCAGCAGCTTAGTAGTACAGAAGAACACTGAAGCTTTCTTT. This translates into CASSLVVQKNTEAFF. Variable domain in full (rest from reference TRBV7-2 and TRBJ1-1): GAGVSQSPSNKVTEKGKDVELRCDPISGHTALYWYRQSLGQGLEFLIYFQGNSAPDKSGLPSDRFSAERTGGSVSTLTIQRTQQEDSAVYLCASSLVVQKNTEAFFGQGTRLTVV.

The table lists this clone with a count of one. The chain is built from TRBV27 and TRBJ1-3; D gene uncertain. The ends were cut back, 4 bases at V and 0 bases at J, with 19 bases in the middle. Germline V gene data show CDR1 as MNHEY and CDR2 as SMNVEV (reference sequence). The CDR3 covers 18 residues. CDR3 coding DNA: TGTGCCAGCAGTTCCCGATCCCTTCGACGGGACTCTGGAAACACCATATATTTT. Protein sequence: CASSSRSLRRDSGNTIYF.

V is TRBV5-1 and J is TRBJ2-7; tentative D call: TRBD2 (5 bases). Trimming took 7 bases from V and 3 from J, leaving 23 bases between them. There are 16 residues in the CDR3. Germline V gene lookup returns CDR1 SGHRS and CDR2 YFSETQ. In DNA form, the CDR3 reads TGCGCCAGCCCAGGTTGGACTCCTGAAAGCGACTACGAGCAGTACTTC. Residues: CASPGWTPESDYEQYF.

This chain joins TRBV19 and TRBJ1-2; 7 nucleotides line up with TRBD1. The CDR3 is 14 amino acids. Germline CDR1 LNHDA, CDR2 SQIVND (reference sequence). Losses at the gene ends were 5 bases for V and 4 bases for J; bases not matched to a gene: 7. The CDR3: CASSPQGTAYGYTF. The CDR3 bases are TGTGCCAGTAGTCCACAGGGGACCGCCTATGGCTACACCTTC.

The table lists this clone with a count of one. The chain joins TRBV19 to TRBJ2-1; TRBD1 aligns across 9 bases. V lost 5 bases to trimming and J lost 1 base; unmatched junction nucleotides: 6. The CDR3 totals 16 residues. CDR1 and CDR2 (germline): LNHDA, SQIVND (reference sequence). The CDR3 sequence: CASSPLGTGSYNEQFF. CDR3 in DNA: TGTGCCAGTAGTCCCTTGGGGACAGGGTCCTACAATGAGCAGTTCTTC.

This rearrangement joins TRBV11-2 to TRBJ2-1, with a weak D call TRBD2 (5 bases). V lost 0 bases to trimming and J lost 9 bases, with 9 bases between them. Germline V gene lookup returns CDR1 SGHAT and CDR2 FQNNGV. The CDR3 loop spans 13 amino acids. In nucleotides, the CDR3 is TGTGCCAGCAGCTTAGATATAGGGAGTGAGCAGTTCTTC. Protein sequence: CASSLDIGSEQFF.

The rearrangement uses TRBV2 and TRBJ1-1; perhaps TRBD1 as D (6 bases). Germline CDR1 and CDR2: SNHLY and FYNNEI. The CDR3 runs to 14 residues. Trimming pared 4 bases from V and 4 bases from J, leaving 13 bases between. This chain's CDR3 is CASSVSSRGTEAFF. The CDR3 bases are TGTGCCAGCAGTGTATCCTCCAGGGGCACTGAAGCTTTCTTT.

This clone was seen once. This chain uses TRBV7-9 with TRBJ1-2, with a weak D call TRBD1 (5 bases). Germline V gene sequence: CDR1 SEHNR, CDR2 FQNEAQ (reference sequence). With 1 base removed from V and 2 bases from J, the gap between germline ends came to 14 bases. CDR3 length equals 16 residues. In nucleotides, the CDR3 is TGTGCCAGCAGCTTAGGATCCGGGGGAGGGAACTATGGCTACACCTTC. It is translated as CASSLGSGGGNYGYTF.

The chain is built from TRBV20-1 and TRBJ1-6, with 9 bases aligning to TRBD1. The length of the CDR3 is 16 residues. The germline V gene has CDR1 DFQATT and CDR2 SNEGSKA (reference sequence). The trim removed 3 bases at V and 8 bases at J, leaving 11 bases unmatched. DNA of the CDR3: TGCAGTGCTAGTACCGTAACAGGGGGCTTACATTCACCCCTCCACTTT. This gives the protein CSASTVTGGLHSPLHF.

V and J are TRBV6-6 and TRBJ1-1, with TRBD1 matching 11 bases. This CDR3 has 14 residues. Germline V gene lookup returns CDR1 MNHNY and CDR2 SVGAGI (reference sequence). V trimming: 4 bases; J trimming: 5 bases; junction bases outside the gene matches: 3. The CDR3 is CASSWTGGRTEAFF. DNA of the CDR3: TGTGCCAGCAGTTGGACAGGGGGCCGGACTGAAGCTTTCTTT.

The chain links TRBV6-6 to TRBJ1-1; D is unresolved. V lost 11 bases and J lost 0, with 10 bases in between. This CDR3 has 12 amino acids. Germline V gene sequence: CDR1 MNHNY, CDR2 SVGAGI (reference sequence). The CDR3 nucleotides are TGTGCCCTTGGCAGTCTGAACACTGAAGCTTTCTTT. The encoded protein is CALGSLNTEAFF.

This clone has a handful of counts. The chain has TRBV3-1 (or the pseudogene TRBV3-2) and TRBJ2-7; D gene unclear. The CDR3 has 13 amino acids. Deletions cut 2 bases from V and 7 bases from J, with 12 bases between. Looked up from germline, CDR1 is LGHDT and CDR2 is YNNKEL (reference sequence). Written as DNA, the CDR3 is TGTGCCAGCAGCCAACATCGCGATGCTGAGCAGTACTTC. Its protein product is CASSQHRDAEQYF.

V is TRBV6-6 and J is TRBJ2-1; D is unclear. This CDR3 comprises 14 residues. Trimming took off 0 bases at V and 6 bases at J, with 9 bases between the two ends. Looked up from germline, CDR1 is MNHNY and CDR2 is SVGAGI (reference sequence). The CDR3 loop reads CASSYSHGGNEQFF. CDR3 nucleotide sequence: TGTGCCAGCAGTTACTCACATGGTGGCAATGAGCAGTTCTTC.

The chain uses TRBV24-1 and TRBJ2-1, with TRBD2 matching 9 bases. Germline CDR1 reads KGHDR; CDR2 reads SFDVKD. V shed 1 base and J 2 bases; nucleotides not matched to a gene: 5. The CDR3 is made up of 17 amino acids. The CDR3 bases are TGTGCCACCAGTGATTTCAGGGCGGGGGGGACCTACAATGAGCAGTTCTTC. It yields the protein CATSDFRAGGTYNEQFF.

The CDR3 is CSAQVNEKLFF. The CDR3 coding sequence is TGCAGTGCTCAGGTTAATGAAAAACTGTTTTTT. This chain links TRBV20-1 with TRBJ1-4, with D hard to call. Trimming left V 5 bases short and J 4 bases short, with 5 bases between. This CDR3 has 11 residues. Germline CDR1 DFQATT, CDR2 SNEGSKA (reference sequence).

This rearrangement joins TRBV6-1 to TRBJ1-2, with D hard to call. Germline-derived CDR1 and CDR2 are MNHNS and SASEGT. Trimming removed 3 bases from V and 5 bases from J, with 16 bases in between. The CDR3 covers 15 residues. The DNA of the CDR3 is TGTGCCAGCAGTGATGTCCCGGGTAGTACGTATGGCTACACCTTC. Translated: CASSDVPGSTYGYTF.

The J gene is TRBJ1-5, the V gene TRBV5-5; 7 bases map to TRBD1. CDR1 and CDR2 from the germline V gene are SGHKS and YYEKEE (reference sequence). Trimming removed 0 bases from V and 4 bases from J; junction bases left unmatched: 4. The CDR3 length is 15 residues. CDR3 amino acids: CASSLVATGNQPQHF. CDR3 nucleotides: TGTGCCAGCAGCTTGGTGGCGACAGGGAATCAGCCCCAGCATTTT.

This clone came up once. The CDR3 DNA reads as TGTGCCAGCAGGGGGGGACAGATTAATGAAAAACTGTTTTTT. Translation gives CASRGGQINEKLFF. V is TRBV28 and J is TRBJ1-4, with TRBD1 matching over 7 bases. Germline loops: CDR1 MDHEN, CDR2 SYDVKM. After removal of 6 bases from V and 4 bases from J, the junction contained 5 bases not matched to a gene. The CDR3 has 14 amino acids.

The chain carries TRBV7-2 and TRBJ1-1; D remains unclear. CDR1 SGHTA and CDR2 FQGNSA come from the germline V gene. This CDR3 is built from 13 residues. Trimming took 5 bases from V and 0 from J, leaving 7 bases between them. This chain's CDR3 is CASSQDMNTEAFF. CDR3 in DNA: TGTGCCAGCAGCCAAGACATGAACACTGAAGCTTTCTTT.

A word on this clone: Other DNA sequences in the same sample also yield this CDR3. The rearrangement uses TRBV7-2 and TRBJ1-3; D might be TRBD1 (5 bases). Trimming took off 0 bases at V and 3 bases at J, with 9 bases between the two ends. CDR3 length: 15 amino acids. From germline, CDR1 is SGHTA and CDR2 FQGNSA. CDR3 in amino acids: CASSLAGGSGNTIYF. The CDR3 nucleotides are TGTGCCAGCAGCTTAGCCGGGGGGAGTGGAAACACCATATATTTT. Full variable domain (outside the CDR3, taken from reference TRBV7-2 and TRBJ1-3): GAGVSQSPSNKVTEKGKDVELRCDPISGHTALYWYRQSLGQGLEFLIYFQGNSAPDKSGLPSDRFSAERTGGSVSTLTIQRTQQEDSAVYLCASSLAGGSGNTIYFGEGSWLTVV.

This clone was observed a few times. This chain joins TRBV7-2 and TRBJ1-5, with TRBD1 matching over 7 bases. V lost 1 base, J lost 4 bases, and 7 bases stayed unmatched. The length of the CDR3 is 16 residues. CDR1 and CDR2 from the germline V gene are SGHTA and FQGNSA. The CDR3 DNA is TGTGCCAGCAGCTTAGACTTCGGGACAGCAAATCAGCCCCAGCATTTT. Encoded protein: CASSLDFGTANQPQHF. Variable domain in full (rest from reference TRBV7-2 and TRBJ1-5): GAGVSQSPSNKVTEKGKDVELRCDPISGHTALYWYRQSLGQGLEFLIYFQGNSAPDKSGLPSDRFSAERTGGSVSTLTIQRTQQEDSAVYLCASSLDFGTANQPQHFGDGTRLSIL.

The genes are TRBV28 and TRBJ2-2, with 11 nucleotides matching TRBD2. The germline CDR1 and CDR2 sequences are MDHEN and SYDVKM. The J segment lost 4 bases and the V segment lost 4 bases, leaving 8 bases of the junction unmatched. The CDR3 is made up of 17 amino acids. CDR3 in amino acids: CASSSGTSGFFTGELFF. The DNA of the CDR3 is TGTGCCAGCAGTTCCGGGACTAGCGGTTTTTTCACCGGGGAGCTGTTTTTT.

This clone was picked up a small number of times. The chain couples TRBV11-2 to TRBJ2-2; D possibly corresponds to TRBD1 (6 bases). This CDR3 is 14 amino acids long. The V and J ends lost 1 base and 7 bases respectively, with 10 bases between them. Per the germline V gene, CDR1 is SGHAT and CDR2 is FQNNGV. The CDR3 is CASSLAGALGELFF. The CDR3 DNA sequence: TGTGCCAGCAGCTTAGCAGGGGCTCTCGGGGAGCTGTTTTTT.

This clone was counted once. The chain employs TRBV2 and TRBJ2-3; TRBD1 aligns across 7 bases. The CDR3 extends over 16 amino acids. CDR1 and CDR2 (germline): SNHLY, FYNNEI. After removal of 6 bases from V and 3 bases from J, the junction contained 12 bases not matched to a gene. The DNA for the CDR3 is TGTGCCAGCAGCGCGACAGGACAGGCCCGGACAGATACGCAGTATTTT. It is translated as CASSATGQARTDTQYF.

The rearrangement links TRBV3-1 (or the pseudogene TRBV3-2) to TRBJ2-7, with D possibly matching TRBD1 (6 bases). Trimming took 0 bases from V and 3 from J, leaving 12 bases between them. The V gene's germline CDR1 is LGHDT and CDR2 YNNKEL (reference sequence). This CDR3 has 15 residues. CDR3 in amino acids: CASSQDGRDNYEQYF. As DNA, the CDR3 is TGTGCCAGCAGCCAAGACGGCAGGGACAACTACGAGCAGTACTTC.

The chain joins TRBV7-9 to TRBJ1-5; possible D gene TRBD1, 6 bases. CDR1 is SEHNR, CDR2 FQNEAQ, per germline (reference sequence). Deletions cut 7 bases from V and 5 bases from J, with 12 bases between. The CDR3 loop spans 13 amino acids. The CDR3 bases are TGTGCCAGCAACACAGGGAGATATCAGCCCCAGCATTTT. It codes for CASNTGRYQPQHF.